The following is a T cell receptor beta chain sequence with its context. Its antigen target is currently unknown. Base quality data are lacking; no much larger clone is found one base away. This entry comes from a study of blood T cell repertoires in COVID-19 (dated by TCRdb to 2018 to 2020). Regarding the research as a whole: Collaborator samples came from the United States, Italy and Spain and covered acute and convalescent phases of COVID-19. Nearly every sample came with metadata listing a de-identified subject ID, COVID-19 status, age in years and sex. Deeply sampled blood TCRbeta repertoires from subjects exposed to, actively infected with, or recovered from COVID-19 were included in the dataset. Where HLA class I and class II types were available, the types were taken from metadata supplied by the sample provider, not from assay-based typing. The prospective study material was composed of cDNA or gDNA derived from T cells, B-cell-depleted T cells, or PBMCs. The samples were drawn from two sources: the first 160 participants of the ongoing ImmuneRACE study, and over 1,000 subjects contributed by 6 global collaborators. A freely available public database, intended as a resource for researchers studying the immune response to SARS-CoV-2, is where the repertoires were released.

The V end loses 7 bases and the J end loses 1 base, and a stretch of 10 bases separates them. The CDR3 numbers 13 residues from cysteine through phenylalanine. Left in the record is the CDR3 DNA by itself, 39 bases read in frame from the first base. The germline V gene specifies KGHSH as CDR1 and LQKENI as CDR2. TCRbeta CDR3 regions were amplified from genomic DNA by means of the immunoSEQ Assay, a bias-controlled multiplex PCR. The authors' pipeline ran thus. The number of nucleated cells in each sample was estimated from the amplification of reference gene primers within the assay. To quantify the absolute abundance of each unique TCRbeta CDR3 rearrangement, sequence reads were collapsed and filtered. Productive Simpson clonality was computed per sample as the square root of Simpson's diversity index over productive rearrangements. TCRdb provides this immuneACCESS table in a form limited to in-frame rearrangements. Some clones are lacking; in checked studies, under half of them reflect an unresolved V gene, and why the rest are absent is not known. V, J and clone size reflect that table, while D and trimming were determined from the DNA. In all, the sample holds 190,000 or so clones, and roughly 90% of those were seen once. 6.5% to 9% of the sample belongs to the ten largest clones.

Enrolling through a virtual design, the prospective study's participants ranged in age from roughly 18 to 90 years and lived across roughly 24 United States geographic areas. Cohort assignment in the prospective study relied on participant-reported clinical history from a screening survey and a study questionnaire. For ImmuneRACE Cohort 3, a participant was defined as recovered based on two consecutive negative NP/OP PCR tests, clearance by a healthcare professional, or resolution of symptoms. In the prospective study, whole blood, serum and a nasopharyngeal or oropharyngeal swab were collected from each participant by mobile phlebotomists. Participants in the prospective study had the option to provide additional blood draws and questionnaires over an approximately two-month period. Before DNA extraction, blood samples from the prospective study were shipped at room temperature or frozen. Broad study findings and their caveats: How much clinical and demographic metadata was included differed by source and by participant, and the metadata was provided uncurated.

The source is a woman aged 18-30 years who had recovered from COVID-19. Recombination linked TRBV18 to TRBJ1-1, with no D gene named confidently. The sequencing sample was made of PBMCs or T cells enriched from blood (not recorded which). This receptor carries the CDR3 CASYKSQNTEAFF. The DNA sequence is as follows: TGTGCCAGCTATAAAAGCCAGAACACTGAAGCTTTCTTT.